This TCR beta chain was identified in a study of blood T cell repertoires in COVID-19. Study summary: COVID-19 samples from acute and convalescent phases originated in the United States, Italy and Spain. T cells, B-cell-depleted T cells, or PBMCs provided the cDNA or gDNA that served as material.

Germline lookup yields CDR1 MNHEY and CDR2 SVGAGI. This CDR3 is built from 15 residues. The V segment lost 5 bases and the J segment 2 bases; nucleotides outside the gene matches: 5. How the authors handled the data: Estimation of nucleated cell counts relied on the amplification of reference gene primers. This table comes from immunoSEQ multiplex PCR, and its TCRdb copy is limited to in-frame clones, with some not included. That table furnishes V, J and clone size, whereas the DNA furnished D and trimming. Among a few hundred thousand clones listed, around 88% were seen once. The count of this clone is one. Participant ages covered about 18 to 95 years across 24 US areas.

The receptor's source is a middle-aged woman with acute COVID-19. Source material: PBMCs or T cells enriched from blood (not recorded which). The genes are TRBV6-5 and TRBJ1-3, with 8 bases identical to TRBD1. The CDR3 DNA follows: TGTGCCAGCAGTCGACAGGGGATCACTGGAAACACCATATATTTT. This encodes CASSRQGITGNTIYF.